This paragraph covers one T cell receptor (beta chain) sequence. Those enrolled, adults aged roughly 18 to 89 years, came from around 25 US areas. Germline CDR1 is MNHEY and CDR2 is SVGAGI. V lost 6 bases and J 1 base, leaving 15 bases between the germline ends. This CDR3 spans 15 amino acids. Original analysis: Counts of nucleated cells, estimated from reference gene primer amplification, were obtained. Measured with immunoSEQ multiplex PCR; TCRdb has only the in-frame clones, and not every one. The V and J calls and clone size come from that table; D and trimming were worked out from the DNA. The table includes about 240,000 clones, about nine tenths detected once. This record belongs to a study of blood T cell repertoires in COVID-19.

V is TRBV6-5 and J is TRBJ1-1; D is undetermined. The receptor's source is a woman aged 25 to 45 with acute COVID-19. The sequenced material came from PBMCs or T cells enriched from blood (not recorded which). CDR3 residues: CASSSGAYPNTEAFF. The CDR3 nucleotides read TGTGCCAGCAGCTCCGGAGCCTATCCGAACACTGAAGCTTTCTTT.